This paragraph reports one T cell receptor (beta chain). What it binds is unknown. This entry belongs to a study of CXCR3-negative and CXCR3-positive naive CD8 T cells. Study as a whole: Per-library TRB read counts averaged about 1.5 +/- 0.3 million, adding up to some 150 million in total. Overall study results and limits: For the naive subsets, surface CD5 was similar, and TCR strength was inferred from TRB CDR3 properties. Researchers report CXCR3 expression partially decreased after cryopreservation, with fresh PBMCs used in most assays.

CD45RO-CCR7+CD27+CD95- cells counted as naive CD8+ T cells. UMI-labeled 5' RACE TRB cDNA libraries were prepared from the cells. TCRdb reworked the 5' RACE reads into one entry per CDR3 protein, no DNA. This sample's clone table lists some 130,000 distinct CDR3 sequences. Germline CDR1 DFQATT, CDR2 SNEGSKA (reference sequence). This CDR3 is 15 amino acids long. Specimen: naive CXCR3- CD8+ T cells from blood. The subset is: CD45RO-CCR7+CD27+CD95- naive CD8+ T cells lacking CXCR3 (TNR3-). The gene calls are TRBV20-1 and TRBJ2-2; TCRdb gives TRBD2 as the D gene, but with no DNA this cannot be confirmed. This sequence was found in a human donor in good health. Some clones in this sample may be carry-over from other donors' samples. The CDR3 here is CSASGLAGNTGELFF.